A single sample is the source of the 20 T cell receptor beta chains below, sequenced in a study of identical twins (dated by TCRdb to 2016 to 2017). Library prep was done by 5' RACE. The instrument given in TCRdb is Illumina HiSeq 2000. TCRdb cleaned the public reads at Q25 with fastp, built clones with MiXCR and kept in-frame beta chains. Rows with a matching CDR3 protein are joined into one entry that keeps the most common DNA and genes. For this sample there are 250,000 to 300,000 distinct CDR3 sequences; nearly 9.5% appear just once. Together, the top ten hold roughly 6.8% of the sample. This sample also belongs to another study, concerning yellow fever vaccine responses in identical twins.

Sample: CD8+ T cells sorted from blood. These receptors all come from a woman aged 18-29 years in good health.

CDR3 protein: CASSLSGDREQFF. CDR3 nucleotide sequence: TGTGCCAGCAGCTTATCAGGGGATCGTGAGCAGTTCTTC. The V call is TRBV7-3, the J call TRBJ2-1; D possibly corresponds to TRBD1 (6 bases). CDR1 SGHTA and CDR2 FQGTGA come from the germline V gene. Trimming stripped 2 bases from V and 9 bases from J, with 11 bases between. The CDR3 has 13 amino acids.

This clonotype was recorded many times. V usage is TRBV10-3 and J usage is TRBJ2-7; TRBD1 agrees at 7 bases. The length of the CDR3 is 13 residues. V shed 5 bases and J 2 bases; nucleotides not matched to a gene: 3. From germline, CDR1 is ENHRY and CDR2 SYGVKD. As DNA, the CDR3 is TGTGCCATCAGTTCGACAGGGACCTACGAGCAGTACTTC. Translation gives CAISSTGTYEQYF.

The count of this clonotype is one. This chain joins TRBV16 and TRBJ1-5; the D is unclear. From germline, CDR1 is KGHSY and CDR2 FQNENV. V was cut by 0 bases and J by 3 bases, with 6 bases left in between. CDR3 length: 14 amino acids. The CDR3 reads CASSQSGPNQPQHF. As DNA, the CDR3 is TGTGCCAGCAGCCAATCTGGTCCCAATCAGCCCCAGCATTTT.

This clonotype has a count of ten or more. This chain links TRBV12-3 or TRBV12-4 with TRBJ1-2; D remains unclear. V was trimmed by 1 base and J by 4 bases, leaving 10 bases between them. CDR3 length: 14 residues. CDR3 loop: CASSLGSVSYGYTF. CDR3 DNA: TGTGCCAGCAGTTTAGGGTCGGTCAGCTATGGCTACACCTTC.

The gene calls are TRBV7-9 and TRBJ1-1; no firm D call. Trimming left V 6 bases short and J 1 base short, with 9 bases between. There are 13 residues in the CDR3. The germline gives CDR1 SEHNR, CDR2 FQNEAQ (reference sequence). CDR3 in DNA: TGTGCCAGCAGTCGTACACCGAACACTGAAGCTTTCTTT. It translates to CASSRTPNTEAFF.

V gene TRBV11-2 combines with J gene TRBJ2-7; D perhaps matches TRBD1 (5 bases). Germline CDR1 and CDR2: SGHAT and FQNNGV. V dropped 4 bases and J dropped 0 bases, with 10 bases sitting between them. CDR3 length equals 14 residues. In nucleotides, the CDR3 is TGTGCCAGCAGCTCCCACAGGACCTCCTACGAGCAGTACTTC. Amino acids: CASSSHRTSYEQYF.

This clonotype was counted between two and nine times. This rearrangement joins TRBV20-1 to TRBJ2-7, with 8 bases lining up with TRBD2. J was trimmed by 2 bases and V by 1 base; bases with no gene match: 13. This CDR3 region has 17 residues. Germline CDR1 DFQATT, CDR2 SNEGSKA (reference sequence). The CDR3 is CSARALNEGRGAYEQYF. CDR3 coding DNA: TGCAGTGCTAGAGCTCTCAACGAGGGGCGGGGGGCCTACGAGCAGTACTTC.

This clonotype was recorded many times. The chain employs TRBV28 and TRBJ2-1; TRBD2 matches 8 bases. The junction had 9 bases not matched to a gene; V was cut back by 4 bases and J by 10 bases. Germline-derived CDR1 and CDR2 are MDHEN and SYDVKM. The CDR3 runs to 14 residues. CDR3 DNA: TGTGCCAGCAGTTCGGGGGGGCTAGTAAGCGAGCAGTTCTTC. Its translation is CASSSGGLVSEQFF.

Comments on this clonotype: One base away lies a much larger clone, so this may be a sequencing read error. The chain links TRBV20-1 to TRBJ2-1; TRBD2 aligns across 12 bases. Germline-derived CDR1 and CDR2 are DFQATT and SNEGSKA (reference sequence). This CDR3 has 17 amino acids. CDR3: CCARFLAGGRSYNEQFF. The CDR3 bases are TGCTGTGCTAGATTCCTAGCGGGGGGGCGATCCTACAATGAGCAGTTCTTC.

This clonotype was found many times. This chain links TRBV7-2 with TRBJ2-1, with TRBD1 matching 7 bases. The CDR3 spans 14 residues. V lost 5 bases to trimming and J lost 7 bases; unmatched junction nucleotides: 8. Germline assignment: CDR1 SGHTA and CDR2 FQGNSA. The DNA of the CDR3 is TGTGCCAGCAGCCCCGAGGACAGGTTAAATGAGCAGTTCTTC. It specifies CASSPEDRLNEQFF.

This clonotype came up a few times. The chain is built from TRBV3-1 and TRBJ2-1; 10 nucleotides align to TRBD1. There are 15 residues in the CDR3. Germline-derived CDR1 and CDR2 are LGHDT and YNNKEL (reference sequence). The V gene end was trimmed by 5 bases and the J gene end by 3 bases; junction bases not matched to a gene: 4. This chain's CDR3 is CASSSRTGGYNEQFF. The CDR3 DNA sequence: TGTGCCAGCAGCTCCCGGACAGGGGGCTACAATGAGCAGTTCTTC.

This clonotype showed up many times. The chain recombines TRBV9 with TRBJ2-3; 8 bases are a match to TRBD1. The CDR3 extends over 14 amino acids. CDR1 SGDLS and CDR2 YYNGEE come from the germline V gene. The junction had 1 base not matched to a gene; V was cut back by 0 bases and J by 4 bases. CDR3 region: CASSVAQGADTQYF. The CDR3 region has the DNA TGTGCCAGCAGCGTAGCACAGGGGGCAGATACGCAGTATTTT.

The chain recombines TRBV5-5 with TRBJ2-1, with D perhaps matching TRBD1 or TRBD2 (5 bases each). Germline values: CDR1 SGHKS, CDR2 YYEKEE (reference sequence). This CDR3 region has 15 residues. Trimming removed 4 bases from V and 2 bases from J, with 13 bases in between. CDR3: CASSLGGSTYNEQFF. In DNA, the CDR3 is TGTGCCAGCAGCCTTGGGGGTTCGACCTACAATGAGCAGTTCTTC.

This clonotype was recorded at least ten times. The chain employs TRBV15 and TRBJ2-2; no firm D call. The CDR3 has 14 amino acids. The germline V gene encodes CDR1 LNHNV and CDR2 YYDKDF (reference sequence). V lost 3 bases, J lost 0 bases, and 5 bases lay in between. The DNA for the CDR3 is TGTGCCACCAGCAGGGACGCGAACACCGGGGAGCTGTTTTTT. It encodes CATSRDANTGELFF.

The rearrangement joins TRBV6-1 to TRBJ1-2; the match to TRBD1 covers 7 bases. Germline V CDR1 and CDR2: MNHNS, SASEGT. V was pared by 9 bases and J by 4 bases, with 20 bases of the junction left unmatched. The CDR3 covers 17 residues. CDR3 bases: TGTGCCAGTAACCCCATTGACCGGACAGGAGCTCCCTATGGCTACACCTTC. Encoded protein: CASNPIDRTGAPYGYTF.

This clonotype occurred many times. J is TRBJ1-2 and V is TRBV12-3 or TRBV12-4, with no clear D. V was clipped by 3 bases and J by 6 bases, with 14 bases between them. The CDR3 sequence is 14 residues long. The CDR3 sequence: CASSLSARMDGYTF. CDR3 nucleotide sequence: TGTGCCAGCAGTTTGTCGGCAAGGATGGATGGCTACACCTTC.

This clonotype was counted a few times. The chain links TRBV12-3 or TRBV12-4 to TRBJ2-3, with D possibly TRBD2 on 7 matching bases. The CDR3 spans 15 residues. Between the trimmed V and J ends, which lost 2 bases and 2 bases, there was a span of 11 bases. The CDR3 here is CASSLTGGHTDTQYF. As DNA, the CDR3 is TGTGCCAGCAGTTTAACGGGGGGCCACACAGATACGCAGTATTTT.

The sample holds many counts of this clonotype. The rearrangement joins TRBV12-3 or TRBV12-4 to TRBJ2-7; 7 nucleotides agree with TRBD2. The CDR3 is made up of 16 amino acids. The junction had 8 bases not matched to a gene; V was cut back by 3 bases and J by 0 bases. DNA of the CDR3: TGTGCCAGCAGTTTGGGGGGTGAGCGGGGCTCCTACGAGCAGTACTTC. Its protein product is CASSLGGERGSYEQYF.

V and J are TRBV7-9 and TRBJ2-5, with D uncertain. The V gene's germline CDR1 is SEHNR and CDR2 FQNEAQ (reference sequence). This CDR3 is 15 amino acids long. The V and J ends lost 3 bases and 4 bases respectively, with 15 bases between them. The CDR3 DNA follows: TGTGCCAGCAGCTTCCCCATTGGCCGGGCAGAGACCCAGTACTTC. This encodes CASSFPIGRAETQYF.

This CDR3 is CASSLAPSAAYEQYF. CDR3 nucleotides: TGTGCCAGCAGCTTAGCCCCCAGCGCCGCCTACGAGCAGTACTTC. The chain links TRBV7-9 to TRBJ2-7; D is ambiguous. V lost 0 bases, J lost 2 bases, and 11 bases lay in between. Per the germline V gene, CDR1 is SEHNR and CDR2 is FQNEAQ (reference sequence). The CDR3 is 15 residues long.